Sequencing of this T cell receptor (beta chain) was carried out in a study of T-cell reconstitution after alpha-beta-depleted transplantation in children. The authors prepared the TCRbeta library with unique molecular identifiers. TCRdb recomputed calls from the PCR reads with MiXCR, one row per CDR3 protein. Among about 400,000 distinct CDR3 sequences listed, roughly 20% were seen once. The CDR3 has 14 residues. Germline CDR1 reads MGHRA; CDR2 reads YSYEKL. V was pared by 3 bases and J by 9 bases, with 15 bases between. This TCR came from a human donor who donated a stem cell graft to a child with acute myeloid leukemia. The chain joins TRBV4-1 to TRBJ2-4; TRBD1 or TRBD2 may be the D gene (5 bases each). Specimen: PBMCs from the stem cell graft donor, collected from the stem cell graft. For the CDR3, the DNA is TGCGCCAGCAGCCAGGATGGGGGATTCAGCATTCAGTACTTC. This encodes CASSQDGGFSIQYF.